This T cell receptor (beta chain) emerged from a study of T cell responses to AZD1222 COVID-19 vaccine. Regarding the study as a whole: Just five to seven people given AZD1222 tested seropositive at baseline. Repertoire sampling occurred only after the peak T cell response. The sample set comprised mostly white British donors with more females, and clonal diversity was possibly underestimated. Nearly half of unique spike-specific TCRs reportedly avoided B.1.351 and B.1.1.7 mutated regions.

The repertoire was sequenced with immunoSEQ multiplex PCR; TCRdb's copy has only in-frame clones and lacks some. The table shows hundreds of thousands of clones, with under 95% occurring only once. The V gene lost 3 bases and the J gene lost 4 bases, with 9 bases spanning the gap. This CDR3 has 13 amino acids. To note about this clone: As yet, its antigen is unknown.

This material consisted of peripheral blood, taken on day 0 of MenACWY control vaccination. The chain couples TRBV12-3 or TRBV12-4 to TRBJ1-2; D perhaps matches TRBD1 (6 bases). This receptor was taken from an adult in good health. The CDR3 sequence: CASSLDRTYGYTF. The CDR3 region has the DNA TGTGCCAGCAGTTTGGACAGAACCTATGGCTACACCTTC.